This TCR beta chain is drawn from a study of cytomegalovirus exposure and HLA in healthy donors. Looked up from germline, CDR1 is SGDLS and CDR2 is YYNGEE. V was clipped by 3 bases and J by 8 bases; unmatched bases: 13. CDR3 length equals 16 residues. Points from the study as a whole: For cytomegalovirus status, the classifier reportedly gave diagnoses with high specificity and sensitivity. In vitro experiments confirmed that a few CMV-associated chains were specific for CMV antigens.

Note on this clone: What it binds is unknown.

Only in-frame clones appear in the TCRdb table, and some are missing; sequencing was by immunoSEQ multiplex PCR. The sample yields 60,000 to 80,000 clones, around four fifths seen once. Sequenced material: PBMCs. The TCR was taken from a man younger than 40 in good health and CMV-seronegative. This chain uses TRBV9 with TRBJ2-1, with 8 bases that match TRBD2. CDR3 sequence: CASSAPQGLVIYEQFF. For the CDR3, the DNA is TGTGCCAGCAGCGCCCCCCAGGGACTAGTGATCTATGAGCAGTTCTTC.